The 25 T cell receptor beta chains below were found in one sample sequenced in a study of blood T cell repertoires in COVID-19. Repertoires were generated with immunoSEQ multiplex PCR, while TCRdb's copy carries only in-frame clones and drops some. The sample records over 70,000 clones, 82% being singletons. Sequenced input: peripheral blood. The receptors come from a woman aged 55-69 years with acute or convalescent COVID-19.

The chain recombines TRBV5-1 with TRBJ2-3, with TRBD2 identical over 11 bases. V lost 0 bases and J lost 1; bases outside the gene matches: 4. The CDR3 runs to 17 residues. Germline values: CDR1 SGHRS, CDR2 YFSETQ. The CDR3 DNA is TGCGCCAGCAGCTTGGCCACACTAGCGGGGGGCACAGATACGCAGTATTTT. Amino acid sequence: CASSLATLAGGTDTQYF.

This chain connects TRBV11-2 to TRBJ1-1, with 7 bases fitting TRBD1. With 2 bases clipped from V and 10 bases from J, the junction kept 4 bases outside the gene matches. Germline values: CDR1 SGHAT, CDR2 FQNNGV. This CDR3 region has 12 residues. The CDR3 loop reads CASSLRGGRAFF. The DNA for the CDR3 is TGTGCCAGCAGCTTAAGAGGGGGCAGAGCTTTCTTT.

There are a few counts of this clone. V and J are TRBV30 and TRBJ1-6; possible D gene TRBD1, 5 bases. Trimming left V 2 bases short and J 9 bases short, with 8 bases between. The CDR3 extends over 12 amino acids. The germline V gene has CDR1 GTSNPN and CDR2 SVGIG (reference sequence). CDR3 nucleotide sequence: TGTGCCTGGAGTCCGACAGCTTCACCCCTCCACTTT. Its translation is CAWSPTASPLHF.

This clone was seen a few times. CDR3 amino acids: CASSQDLQTQYF. DNA of the CDR3: TGTGCCAGCAGCCAAGATCTCCAGACCCAGTACTTC. V gene TRBV4-2 combines with J gene TRBJ2-5; D uncertain. This CDR3 comprises 12 residues. Germline values: CDR1 LGHNA, CDR2 YNFKEQ. Trimming removed 0 bases from V and 6 bases from J, with 5 bases in between.

This sequence joins TRBV2 and TRBJ1-4, with D maybe TRBD1 (5 bases). The germline V and J ends were trimmed by 4 bases and 4 bases, with 7 bases remaining between them. CDR3 length equals 13 residues. Looked up from germline, CDR1 is SNHLY and CDR2 is FYNNEI. The CDR3 loop is CASSGQINEKLFF. The DNA for the CDR3 is TGTGCCAGCAGTGGACAGATTAATGAAAAACTGTTTTTT. The full variable domain, completed using reference TRBV2 and TRBJ1-4, is EPEVTQTPSHQVTQMGQEVILRCVPISNHLYFYWYRQILGQKVEFLVSFYNNEISEKSEIFDDQFSVERPDGSNFTLKIRSTKLEDSAMYFCASSGQINEKLFFGSGTQLSVL.

The chain links TRBV2 to TRBJ2-3, with 8 bases that match TRBD2. The CDR3 runs to 14 residues. Losses at the gene ends were 4 bases for V and 3 bases for J; bases not matched to a gene: 3. The germline CDR1 and CDR2 sequences are SNHLY and FYNNEI. The CDR3 sequence: CASSGGGPTDTQYF. Here the CDR3 DNA reads TGTGCCAGCAGTGGCGGGGGGCCGACAGATACGCAGTATTTT.

The genes are TRBV30 and TRBJ1-6; 9 bases agree with TRBD1. The J segment lost 5 bases and the V segment lost 2 bases, leaving 10 bases of the junction unmatched. This CDR3 region has 17 residues. From germline, CDR1 is GTSNPN and CDR2 SVGIG (reference sequence). Here the CDR3 reads CAWSPGQGNQNNSPLHF. CDR3 coding DNA: TGTGCCTGGAGTCCGGGACAGGGAAACCAAAATAATTCACCCCTCCACTTT.

With regard to this clone: This sample includes further DNA sequences coding for the same CDR3. This chain joins TRBV18 and TRBJ1-1; the D gene is possibly TRBD1 (5 bases). Germline V lookup: CDR1 KGHSH, CDR2 LQKENI. V dropped 3 bases and J dropped 8 bases, with 10 bases sitting between them. The CDR3 is 12 amino acids. The CDR3 reads CASSPPGQEAFF. Here the CDR3 DNA reads TGTGCCAGCTCACCCCCAGGGCAGGAAGCTTTCTTT.

The chain is built from TRBV7-2 and TRBJ1-5; 11 bases align to TRBD1. CDR3 length: 19 residues. Germline V lookup: CDR1 SGHTA, CDR2 FQGNSA. The ends lost 0 bases at V and 1 base at J; junction bases unmatched: 8. Here the CDR3 reads CASSLASWTGGTSNQPQHF. Written as DNA, the CDR3 is TGTGCCAGCAGCTTAGCGAGTTGGACAGGGGGCACCAGCAATCAGCCCCAGCATTTT.

The chain couples TRBV19 to TRBJ1-4, with D maybe TRBD1 (6 bases). V was shortened by 6 bases and J by 0 bases, with 14 bases between the two germline ends. The CDR3 loop spans 16 amino acids. Germline V gene data show CDR1 as LNHDA and CDR2 as SQIVND (reference sequence). CDR3 loop: CASRMGRGTTNEKLFF. DNA of the CDR3: TGTGCCAGTAGGATGGGCAGGGGTACAACTAATGAAAAACTGTTTTTT. Drawing the rest from reference TRBV19 and TRBJ1-4, the complete variable domain is DGGITQSPKYLFRKEGQNVTLSCEQNLNHDAMYWYRQDPGQGLRLIYYSQIVNDFQKGDIAEGYSVSREKKESFPLTVTSAQKNPTAFYLCASRMGRGTTNEKLFFGSGTQLSVL.

The DNA of the CDR3 is TGTGCCAGCTCAACCTACCCGGGACAGCGCCAAACCATGAACACTGAAGCTTTCTTT. This sequence encodes CASSTYPGQRQTMNTEAFF. V gene TRBV18 combines with J gene TRBJ1-1; 7 bases are shared with TRBD1. CDR1 is KGHSH and CDR2 is LQKENI in the germline V gene. This CDR3 region has 19 residues. With V trimmed by 5 bases and J by 0 bases, 18 bases remained unmatched. Based on the CDR3 plus reference TRBV18 and TRBJ1-1, the full variable domain is NAGVMQNPRHLVRRRGQEARLRCSPMKGHSHVYWYRQLPEEGLKFMVYLQKENIIDESGMPKERFSAEFPKEGPSILRIQQVVRGDSAAYFCASSTYPGQRQTMNTEAFFGQGTRLTVV.

The chain links TRBV27 to TRBJ1-5; perhaps TRBD1 as D (6 bases). This CDR3 has 16 amino acids. Germline loops: CDR1 MNHEY, CDR2 SMNVEV (reference sequence). The V gene lost 6 bases and the J gene lost 5 bases, with 20 bases spanning the gap. For the CDR3, the DNA is TGTGCCAGCAGACTAGAAAGTGGGGGGGCCGATCAGCCCCAGCATTTT. Amino acid sequence: CASRLESGGADQPQHF.

This clone has more than one count but fewer than ten. The J gene is TRBJ1-2, the V gene TRBV20-1, with a weak D call TRBD1 (5 bases). The CDR3 sequence is 13 residues long. Germline V gene sequence: CDR1 DFQATT, CDR2 SNEGSKA (reference sequence). V was pared by 3 bases and J by 3 bases, with 11 bases between. The CDR3 reads CSASGGRHYGYTF. The CDR3 nucleotides are TGCAGTGCTAGTGGGGGGAGGCACTATGGCTACACCTTC.

This clone came up once. The chain is built from TRBV28 and TRBJ1-2; 8 nucleotides match TRBD1. The CDR3 is 17 amino acids. Trimming at V came to 3 bases and at J to 7 bases, leaving 16 bases not matched to a gene. Germline V gene data show CDR1 as MDHEN and CDR2 as SYDVKM. The CDR3 spells CASSFDPITGGTGGYTF. The DNA of the CDR3 is TGTGCCAGCAGTTTCGACCCAATTACAGGGGGGACTGGTGGCTACACCTTC.

The chain employs TRBV4-1 and TRBJ1-5; D is perhaps TRBD1 (5 bases). Germline-derived CDR1 and CDR2 are MGHRA and YSYEKL. V was cut by 11 bases and J by 3 bases, with 17 bases left in between. This CDR3 is 14 amino acids long. Written as DNA, the CDR3 is TGCGCCGAAGGGATCAGGGTAGACAATCAGCCCCAGCATTTT. It is translated as CAEGIRVDNQPQHF.

This clone was seen only once. The genes are TRBV6-5 and TRBJ1-2, with 8 nucleotides matching TRBD1. CDR3 size: 15 residues. Germline V gene lookup returns CDR1 MNHEY and CDR2 SVGAGI. The V and J ends lost 0 bases and 3 bases, in that order; junction bases with no gene match: 3. CDR3 in amino acids: CASSYSPGGDYGYTF. The CDR3, as DNA: TGTGCCAGCAGTTACTCCCCAGGGGGCGACTATGGCTACACCTTC.

This clone occurred once. The CDR3 here is CASSLMGLYEQYF. CDR3 DNA: TGTGCCAGCAGCTTGATGGGGCTCTACGAGCAGTACTTC. The chain uses TRBV5-4 and TRBJ2-7; TRBD1 is a possible D gene (5 bases). The germline gives CDR1 SGHNT, CDR2 YYREEE (reference sequence). This CDR3 has 13 amino acids. Between the trimmed V and J ends, which lost 1 base and 3 bases, there was a span of 8 bases.

The rearrangement joins TRBV3-1 (or the pseudogene TRBV3-2) to TRBJ2-1; 12 nucleotides line up with TRBD2. The J segment lost 5 bases and the V segment lost 0 bases, leaving 11 bases of the junction unmatched. From germline, CDR1 is LGHDT and CDR2 YNNKEL (reference sequence). CDR3 size: 19 residues. The CDR3 loop reads CASSQEVLAGGLRHNEQFF. The CDR3 nucleotides read TGTGCCAGCAGCCAAGAGGTTCTAGCGGGGGGGCTGAGACACAATGAGCAGTTCTTC.

This chain connects TRBV7-8 to TRBJ1-5, with D perhaps TRBD1 (5 bases). Germline CDR1 reads SGHVS; CDR2 reads FQNEAQ. With 5 bases removed from V and 0 bases from J, the gap between germline ends came to 20 bases. The CDR3 sequence is 18 residues long. The DNA of the CDR3 is TGTGCCAGCAGCCCAAATCGGGGGGGAATTTATAGCAATCAGCCCCAGCATTTT. It encodes CASSPNRGGIYSNQPQHF.

The chain uses TRBV6-5 and TRBJ2-7; tentative D call: TRBD2 (6 bases). Germline assignment: CDR1 MNHEY and CDR2 SVGAGI. The CDR3 is made up of 15 amino acids. Trimming took off 6 bases at V and 2 bases at J, with 17 bases between the two ends. The chain's CDR3 is CASRSDTSITYEQYF. CDR3 nucleotides: TGTGCCAGCAGGTCAGATACTAGCATTACCTACGAGCAGTACTTC.

CDR3 sequence reads: CASSQGSPGNAFF. CDR3 nucleotides: TGCGCCAGCAGCCAAGGCTCCCCAGGGAATGCTTTCTTT. The chain is built from TRBV4-1 and TRBJ1-1; possibly TRBD1 for D (5 bases). V dropped 1 base and J dropped 11 bases, with 14 bases sitting between them. Germline assignment: CDR1 MGHRA and CDR2 YSYEKL. This CDR3 has 13 residues.

This chain links TRBV30 with TRBJ2-7, with 9 bases that match TRBD1. In germline, CDR1 is GTSNPN, CDR2 SVGIG (reference sequence). This CDR3 has 14 residues. With 2 bases clipped from V and 4 bases from J, the junction kept 6 bases outside the gene matches. CDR3 coding DNA: TGTGCCTGGAGTCCCGGGACAGGGTTTTACGAGCAGTACTTC. It specifies CAWSPGTGFYEQYF. Full variable domain (rest looked up from reference TRBV30 and TRBJ2-7): SQTIHQWPATLVQPVGSPLSLECTVEGTSNPNLYWYRQAAGRGLQLLFYSVGIGQISSEVPQNLSASRPQDRQFILSSKKLLLSDSGFYLCAWSPGTGFYEQYFGPGTRLTVT.

V usage is TRBV7-8 and J usage is TRBJ1-6; 8 bases are a match to TRBD1. V was pared by 8 bases and J by 7 bases, with 4 bases of the junction left unmatched. Looked up from germline, CDR1 is SGHVS and CDR2 is FQNEAQ. The CDR3 has 13 amino acids. The CDR3 here is CASCRDRNSPLHF. The CDR3 nucleotides read TGTGCCAGCTGCCGGGACAGGAATTCACCCCTCCACTTT.

The gene calls are TRBV5-6 and TRBJ1-1; D is ambiguous. This CDR3 is built from 16 residues. V dropped 0 bases and J dropped 0 bases, with 12 bases sitting between them. Per germline, CDR1 SGHDT and CDR2 YYEEEE. Here the CDR3 reads CASSLVSWAMNTEAFF. CDR3 in DNA: TGTGCCAGCAGCTTGGTTTCGTGGGCGATGAACACTGAAGCTTTCTTT.

This chain links TRBV6-5 with TRBJ2-2, with D possibly TRBD2 on 7 matching bases. CDR3 length: 15 amino acids. V was pared by 6 bases and J by 5 bases, with 16 bases between. Germline CDR1 is MNHEY and CDR2 is SVGAGI. The CDR3 sequence is CASRGGPLRTGELFF. CDR3 coding DNA: TGTGCCAGCAGGGGGGGGCCCCTGAGGACCGGGGAGCTGTTTTTT.